This T cell receptor (beta chain) was found in a study of beta chain features in type 1 diabetes. Broader study findings: Across all four CD4+ subsets, people with type 1 diabetes showed modestly shorter TCRB CDR3s.

The authors reverse transcribed all of the isolated RNA, so sequencing captured expressed TCRB transcripts. Libraries were prepared by immunoSEQ multiplex PCR; TCRdb keeps only in-frame clonotypes and omits some of them. The repertoire holds about 710,000 clones, around 15% seen once, with 0.03% to 0.045% in the top ten. With regard to this clone: Its antigen is not known.

V lost 1 base to trimming and J lost 0 bases, with 8 bases between them. The germline V gene encodes CDR1 SGHRS and CDR2 YFSETQ. CDR3 length: 16 residues. This clonotype originated in a man in his late teens or twenties with type 1 diabetes. This rearrangement joins TRBV5-1 to TRBJ1-6; the D is unclear. The sequencing input was naive CD4+ T cells from blood. The CDR3 nucleotides are TGCGCCAGCAGCTTGCCGGGGAGCTCCTATAATTCACCCCTCCACTTT. It translates to CASSLPGSSYNSPLHF.